The rows below give T cell receptor beta chains drawn from one sample of a study of T cell responses to AZD1222 COVID-19 vaccine. The method was immunoSEQ multiplex PCR; TCRdb's version includes in-frame clones alone and lacks a portion of them. The data show approximately 160,000 clones, approximately 90% seen once. Sequenced material: peripheral blood, taken on day 0 of AZD1222 vaccination. The source of these receptors is an adult in good health. Each CDR3 is given with its conserved first and last residue. Each record gives: V gene, D gene, clone size, J gene, CDR3 DNA, CDR3 protein. A D gene is named only where the DNA matches it firmly. Rows may omit the clone size; those that give it use once, few, many or a size class.

v_call: TRBV7-3
d_call: TRBD1
clone_size: few
j_call: TRBJ1-3
cdr3_nt: TGTGCCAGCAGTGACAGGGGGCATGGAAACACCATATATTTT
cdr3_aa: CASSDRGHGNTIYF

v_call: TRBV19
d_call: .
clone_size: .
j_call: TRBJ2-7
cdr3_nt: TGTGCCAGTAGTATTCTCCGATCTGCAGGGAGCGAGCAGTACTTC
cdr3_aa: CASSILRSAGSEQYF

v_call: TRBV6-5
d_call: .
clone_size: once
j_call: TRBJ2-2
cdr3_nt: TGTGCCAGCACCCCGACTGGGGCCGGGGAGCTGTTTTTT
cdr3_aa: CASTPTGAGELFF

v_call: TRBV30
d_call: .
clone_size: .
j_call: TRBJ1-1
cdr3_nt: TGTGCTGACTTTAGACAGACTGAAGCTTTCTTT
cdr3_aa: CADFRQTEAFF

v_call: TRBV5-1
d_call: TRBD2
clone_size: once
j_call: TRBJ2-7
cdr3_nt: TGCGCCAGCAGCTTCGGACTAGCCTACGAGCAGTACTTC
cdr3_aa: CASSFGLAYEQYF

v_call: TRBV7-2
d_call: .
clone_size: once
j_call: TRBJ2-3
cdr3_nt: TGTGCCAGCAGCTTAGAGACAGATACGCAGTATTTT
cdr3_aa: CASSLETDTQYF

v_call: TRBV6-4
d_call: .
clone_size: .
j_call: TRBJ1-1
cdr3_nt: TGTGCCAGCAAGGAGGCCTCGAACACTGAAGCTTTCTTT
cdr3_aa: CASKEASNTEAFF

v_call: TRBV19
d_call: TRBD1
clone_size: .
j_call: TRBJ2-7
cdr3_nt: TGTGCCAGTAGTATCCAGGGGGCCCACGAGCAGTACTTC
cdr3_aa: CASSIQGAHEQYF

v_call: TRBV6-2/TRBV6-3
d_call: .
clone_size: once
j_call: TRBJ1-2
cdr3_nt: TGTGCCAGCAGTTACTCTCCGGGGGACTATGGCTACACCTTC
cdr3_aa: CASSYSPGDYGYTF

v_call: TRBV9
d_call: .
clone_size: .
j_call: TRBJ2-5
cdr3_nt: TGTGCCAGCAGCCGCCGGATGGAAGAGACCCAGTACTTC
cdr3_aa: CASSRRMEETQYF

v_call: TRBV5-1
d_call: .
clone_size: .
j_call: TRBJ1-4
cdr3_nt: TGCGCCAGCAGCCTCACTACAACTAATGAAAAACTGTTTTTT
cdr3_aa: CASSLTTTNEKLFF

v_call: TRBV9
d_call: TRBD1
clone_size: .
j_call: TRBJ1-5
cdr3_nt: TGTGCCAGCAGCGAGGGGACAGGGGCAGGACAGCCCCAGCATTTT
cdr3_aa: CASSEGTGAGQPQHF

v_call: TRBV19
d_call: .
clone_size: .
j_call: TRBJ1-2
cdr3_nt: TGTGCCAGTATATCCCTGGGGGCCCCTAGGGGCTATGGCTACACCTTC
cdr3_aa: CASISLGAPRGYGYTF

v_call: TRBV4-2
d_call: TRBD2
clone_size: few
j_call: TRBJ2-3
cdr3_nt: TGTGCCAGCAGCCTAGCGGGCTTCGGAACAGATACGCAGTATTTT
cdr3_aa: CASSLAGFGTDTQYF

v_call: TRBV6-5
d_call: .
clone_size: .
j_call: TRBJ2-7
cdr3_nt: TGTGCCAGCAGAGACAGGTACGAGCAGTACTTC
cdr3_aa: CASRDRYEQYF

v_call: TRBV7-3
d_call: TRBD1
clone_size: once
j_call: TRBJ2-2
cdr3_nt: TGTGCCAGCAGCCCTGAGGGGGCGGGGGAGCTGTTTTTT
cdr3_aa: CASSPEGAGELFF

v_call: TRBV6-2/TRBV6-3
d_call: .
clone_size: .
j_call: TRBJ1-2
cdr3_nt: TGTGCCAGCAGTTCGGGGACGGCGGCGGGCTATGGCTACACCTTC
cdr3_aa: CASSSGTAAGYGYTF

v_call: TRBV5-1
d_call: .
clone_size: .
j_call: TRBJ2-5
cdr3_nt: TGCGCCAGCAGATTTGGGGGATTGGATTGGGAGACCCAGTACTTC
cdr3_aa: CASRFGGLDWETQYF

v_call: TRBV29-1
d_call: .
clone_size: .
j_call: TRBJ1-1
cdr3_nt: TGCAGCGTTGAGACAGGATTAAACACTGAAGCTTTCTTT
cdr3_aa: CSVETGLNTEAFF

v_call: TRBV27
d_call: TRBD1
clone_size: .
j_call: TRBJ2-2
cdr3_nt: TGTGCCAGCAAGACAGGGGGAGGTACCGGGGAGCTGTTTTTT
cdr3_aa: CASKTGGGTGELFF

v_call: TRBV7-2
d_call: .
clone_size: .
j_call: TRBJ1-2
cdr3_nt: TGTGCCAGCAGCTTTAACTATGGCTACACCTTC
cdr3_aa: CASSFNYGYTF

v_call: TRBV6-2/TRBV6-3
d_call: .
clone_size: .
j_call: TRBJ2-1
cdr3_nt: TGTGCCAGCAGCCCGGGCGGGTCCTACAATGAGCAGTTCTTC
cdr3_aa: CASSPGGSYNEQFF

v_call: TRBV7-3
d_call: .
clone_size: .
j_call: TRBJ2-1
cdr3_nt: TGTGCCAGCAGCTTAATGTCCTACAATGAGCAGTTCTTC
cdr3_aa: CASSLMSYNEQFF

v_call: TRBV27
d_call: .
clone_size: .
j_call: TRBJ2-2
cdr3_nt: TGTGCCAGCAGTTTGAGCTCGGGGGGCAGAACCGGGGAGCTGTTTTTT
cdr3_aa: CASSLSSGGRTGELFF

v_call: TRBV7-9
d_call: .
clone_size: .
j_call: TRBJ2-5
cdr3_nt: TGTGCCAGCAGCTTAGGACAGTACTATCAAGAGACCCAGTACTTC
cdr3_aa: CASSLGQYYQETQYF

v_call: TRBV11-2
d_call: .
clone_size: .
j_call: TRBJ2-7
cdr3_nt: TGTGCCAGCAGCCTCGAGGGAACACGGGGCTACGAGCAGTACTTC
cdr3_aa: CASSLEGTRGYEQYF

v_call: TRBV30
d_call: .
clone_size: .
j_call: TRBJ2-3
cdr3_nt: TGTGCCTGGAGTGTAAAGGGGGGAGATACGCAGTATTTT
cdr3_aa: CAWSVKGGDTQYF

v_call: TRBV29-1
d_call: TRBD2
clone_size: .
j_call: TRBJ2-7
cdr3_nt: TGCAGCGTGGAGGGACTAGGGGCCGAGCAGTACTTC
cdr3_aa: CSVEGLGAEQYF

v_call: TRBV18
d_call: TRBD1
clone_size: .
j_call: TRBJ1-6
cdr3_nt: TGTGCCAGCTCTATAGAGGGGGCAGGTAATTCACCCCTCCACTTT
cdr3_aa: CASSIEGAGNSPLHF

v_call: TRBV5-6
d_call: TRBD2
clone_size: once
j_call: TRBJ2-3
cdr3_nt: TGTGCCAGCAGCGGATCTAGCGGGGGGGCCTCGACAGATACGCAGTATTTT
cdr3_aa: CASSGSSGGASTDTQYF

v_call: TRBV6-5
d_call: .
clone_size: .
j_call: TRBJ2-5
cdr3_nt: TGTGCCGTAATAAACCAACGGACAAGTAAAGAGACCCAGTACTTC
cdr3_aa: CAVINQRTSKETQYF

v_call: TRBV5-5
d_call: .
clone_size: .
j_call: TRBJ1-1
cdr3_nt: TGTGCCAGCACCCCGTTTAGAGGGACGGACACTGAAGCTTTCTTT
cdr3_aa: CASTPFRGTDTEAFF

v_call: TRBV10-2
d_call: TRBD2
clone_size: .
j_call: TRBJ2-5
cdr3_nt: TGCGCCAGCAGTGGATGGACTAGCGGGGGGATGGAGACCCAGTACTTC
cdr3_aa: CASSGWTSGGMETQYF

v_call: TRBV5-6
d_call: .
clone_size: .
j_call: TRBJ2-1
cdr3_nt: TGTGCCAGCAGCTTCGAACCAAATGAGCAGTTCTTC
cdr3_aa: CASSFEPNEQFF

v_call: TRBV5-8
d_call: .
clone_size: .
j_call: TRBJ1-1
cdr3_nt: TGTGCCAGCAGCTTTCGAGCCACTGAAGCTTTCTTT
cdr3_aa: CASSFRATEAFF

v_call: TRBV5-1
d_call: TRBD1
clone_size: .
j_call: TRBJ2-2
cdr3_nt: TGCGCCAGCAGCAACAGGGACAGGGGGGACACCGGGGAGCTGTTTTTT
cdr3_aa: CASSNRDRGDTGELFF

v_call: TRBV6-4
d_call: TRBD1
clone_size: .
j_call: TRBJ2-2
cdr3_nt: TGTGCCAGCAGACCGGACAGGGCAGACACCGGGGAGCTGTTTTTT
cdr3_aa: CASRPDRADTGELFF

v_call: TRBV29-1
d_call: .
clone_size: few
j_call: TRBJ2-3
cdr3_nt: TGCAGCGTTGAATATGACGGGGGAGCCGATACGCAGTATTTT
cdr3_aa: CSVEYDGGADTQYF

v_call: TRBV19
d_call: .
clone_size: .
j_call: TRBJ1-2
cdr3_nt: TGTGCCAGTAGTATAGATCAGGGGTGGAACACCTTC
cdr3_aa: CASSIDQGWNTF

v_call: TRBV9
d_call: .
clone_size: .
j_call: TRBJ2-1
cdr3_nt: TGTGCCAGCAGCGTGGGGGGGCCCAACAATGAGCAGTTCTTC
cdr3_aa: CASSVGGPNNEQFF

v_call: TRBV6-5
d_call: .
clone_size: once
j_call: TRBJ2-7
cdr3_nt: TGTGCCAGCAGTTACATCAGGGGATCCTACGAGCAGTACTTC
cdr3_aa: CASSYIRGSYEQYF